These 27 T cell receptor beta chains were sequenced from one sample in a study of blood T cell repertoires in COVID-19. Method: immunoSEQ multiplex PCR; TCRdb's copy keeps in-frame clones and lacks some. The data show around 190,000 clones, with around 80% seen just once and about 7% held by the top ten. Sequencing was carried out using peripheral blood. All receptors derive from a man aged 55-75 years with acute or convalescent COVID-19.

The CDR3 protein is CASSTGGQGNEKLFF. The DNA for the CDR3 is TGTGCCAGCAGCACAGGGGGACAGGGTAATGAAAAACTGTTTTTT. The rearrangement uses TRBV5-6 and TRBJ1-4; 9 bases line up with TRBD1. The CDR3 spans 15 residues. The V gene's germline CDR1 is SGHDT and CDR2 YYEEEE. J gave up 4 bases and V 4 bases, and 5 bases lay outside the gene matches. Based on the CDR3 plus reference TRBV5-6 and TRBJ1-4, the full variable domain is DAGVTQSPTHLIKTRGQQVTLRCSPKSGHDTVSWYQQALGQGPQFIFQYYEEEERQRGNFPDRFSGHQFPNYSSELNVNALLLGDSALYLCASSTGGQGNEKLFFGSGTQLSVL.

DNA of the CDR3: TGTGCCAGCAGCTTTAAACAGGGGCCCCAAGAAAAACTGTTTTTT. Encoded protein: CASSFKQGPQEKLFF. The chain joins TRBV7-2 to TRBJ1-4; TRBD1 agrees at 7 bases. After removal of 3 bases from V and 8 bases from J, the junction contained 9 bases not matched to a gene. The CDR3 contains 15 residues. Germline assignment: CDR1 SGHTA and CDR2 FQGNSA.

V and J are TRBV6-2 or TRBV6-3 and TRBJ1-5, with TRBD1 matching 11 bases. Looked up from germline, CDR1 is MNHEY and CDR2 is SVGEGT. The CDR3 extends over 16 amino acids. The V and J ends lost 5 bases and 6 bases, in that order; junction bases with no gene match: 9. CDR3 in amino acids: CASSPRTGGSIQPQHF. CDR3 DNA: TGTGCCAGCAGTCCCAGGACAGGGGGCTCTATTCAGCCCCAGCATTTT.

CDR3 in amino acids: CASSHGTGTYEQYF. CDR3 coding DNA: TGTGCCAGCAGCCACGGGACAGGAACCTACGAGCAGTACTTC. V is TRBV14 and J is TRBJ2-7; TRBD1 matches at 8 bases. After removal of 3 bases from V and 2 bases from J, the junction contained 3 bases not matched to a gene. The CDR3 length is 14 residues. Germline values: CDR1 SGHDN, CDR2 FVKESK.

The CDR3 spells CASRAMDRSSEAFF. In nucleotides, the CDR3 is TGTGCCAGCAGAGCAATGGACAGGTCCTCTGAAGCTTTCTTT. The rearrangement uses TRBV7-9 and TRBJ1-1; TRBD1 agrees at 7 bases. The CDR3 length is 14 residues. Germline assignment: CDR1 SEHNR and CDR2 FQNEAQ (reference sequence). The V segment lost 6 bases and the J segment 6 bases; nucleotides outside the gene matches: 10.

The chain employs TRBV11-2 and TRBJ1-6; TRBD1 agrees at 9 bases. The CDR3 sequence is 18 residues long. Germline V lookup: CDR1 SGHAT, CDR2 FQNNGV. The junction had 13 bases not matched to a gene; V was cut back by 4 bases and J by 6 bases. DNA of the CDR3: TGTGCCAGCAGCTCCGGGACAGGGAAGGGTTATGGTAATTCACCCCTCCACTTT. Translation gives CASSSGTGKGYGNSPLHF.

The chain is built from TRBV19 and TRBJ2-6; 8 nucleotides agree with TRBD1. V was pared by 7 bases and J by 4 bases, with 12 bases of the junction left unmatched. The length of the CDR3 is 17 residues. Germline CDR1 and CDR2: LNHDA and SQIVND (reference sequence). The CDR3 DNA reads TGTGCCAGTACCCTCGGGGACAGGATAGCCGGGGCCAACGTCCTGACTTTC. As protein: CASTLGDRIAGANVLTF.

The V gene is TRBV6-1, the J gene TRBJ1-5; 10 nucleotides match TRBD1. The junction had 9 bases not matched to a gene; V was cut back by 6 bases and J by 7 bases. This CDR3 has 15 amino acids. The germline V gene has CDR1 MNHNS and CDR2 SASEGT. The DNA of the CDR3 is TGTGCCAGCAGAACCGGGACAGGGGCGGGGCAGCCCCAGCATTTT. As protein: CASRTGTGAGQPQHF.

This chain connects TRBV19 to TRBJ1-5, with a tentative D call TRBD1 (6 bases). CDR1 LNHDA and CDR2 SQIVND come from the germline V gene (reference sequence). This CDR3 comprises 15 residues. V lost 10 bases to trimming and J lost 11 bases, with 27 bases between them. CDR3 sequence reads: CATQVGGGGLGAQHF. The CDR3 DNA sequence: TGTGCCACCCAGGTGGGGGGAGGGGGGCTAGGAGCCCAGCATTTT.

The rearrangement uses TRBV24-1 and TRBJ1-4; D may be TRBD1 (6 bases). CDR1 is KGHDR and CDR2 is SFDVKD in the germline V gene. The V gene lost 3 bases and the J gene lost 10 bases, with 8 bases spanning the gap. This CDR3 has 12 residues. In nucleotides, the CDR3 is TGTGCCACCAGTGATGACAGGAGAAAACTGTTTTTT. This codes for CATSDDRRKLFF.

The V and J genes are TRBV10-1 and TRBJ2-1; tentatively, D is TRBD1 (6 bases). The CDR3 is 14 amino acids. Germline V gene lookup returns CDR1 WNHNN and CDR2 SYGVQD (reference sequence). V was pared by 6 bases and J by 0 bases, with 9 bases between. CDR3 DNA sequence: TGCGCCAGCAGCCCGACAGGCTCCTACAATGAGCAGTTCTTC. Protein sequence: CASSPTGSYNEQFF.

This chain connects TRBV30 to TRBJ1-5; D possibly corresponds to TRBD1 (5 bases). CDR3 length equals 15 residues. The V gene lost 2 bases and the J gene lost 6 bases, with 17 bases spanning the gap. CDR1 is GTSNPN, CDR2 SVGIG, per germline (reference sequence). The CDR3 reads CAWSRTSGVLQPQHF. The CDR3 bases are TGTGCCTGGAGTAGGACCTCGGGGGTACTTCAGCCCCAGCATTTT. The whole variable domain, remainder taken from reference TRBV30 and TRBJ1-5, is SQTIHQWPATLVQPVGSPLSLECTVEGTSNPNLYWYRQAAGRGLQLLFYSVGIGQISSEVPQNLSASRPQDRQFILSSKKLLLSDSGFYLCAWSRTSGVLQPQHFGDGTRLSIL.

This chain connects TRBV2 to TRBJ2-7, with D maybe TRBD1 (5 bases). V dropped 7 bases and J dropped 1 base, with 8 bases sitting between them. Germline CDR1 and CDR2: SNHLY and FYNNEI. The CDR3 is made up of 12 amino acids. The CDR3 nucleotides are TGTGCCAGCAAGGACATTTCCTACGAGCAGTACTTC. Protein sequence: CASKDISYEQYF.

This chain joins TRBV7-2 and TRBJ1-6; tentative D call: TRBD1 (5 bases). This CDR3 is 15 amino acids long. V lost 5 bases to trimming and J lost 10 bases, with 18 bases between them. In germline, CDR1 is SGHTA, CDR2 FQGNSA. CDR3 coding DNA: TGTGCCAGCAGCCAGTACTTAGGGGTAGAATCACCCCTCCACTTT. Translation gives CASSQYLGVESPLHF.

The chain has TRBV5-1 and TRBJ2-5; TRBD2 aligns across 10 bases. The CDR3 contains 16 residues. Germline V gene sequence: CDR1 SGHRS, CDR2 YFSETQ. The junction had 6 bases not matched to a gene; V was cut back by 0 bases and J by 4 bases. The CDR3 region is CASSLGASGRVETQYF. CDR3 nucleotide sequence: TGCGCCAGCAGCTTGGGGGCTAGCGGGAGAGTAGAGACCCAGTACTTC.

This clone was counted between two and nine times. V and J are TRBV7-2 and TRBJ2-2; possible D gene TRBD1, 6 bases. The CDR3 contains 15 residues. Between the trimmed V and J ends, which lost 3 bases and 7 bases, there was a span of 15 bases. Per germline, CDR1 SGHTA and CDR2 FQGNSA. CDR3 in DNA: TGTGCCAGCAGCTTCCATAGCAGGGGAATCGGGGAGCTGTTTTTT. Amino acids: CASSFHSRGIGELFF.

This chain joins TRBV4-1 and TRBJ2-7, with 12 positions matching TRBD2. Germline V gene sequence: CDR1 MGHRA, CDR2 YSYEKL. The CDR3 loop spans 16 amino acids. Losses at the gene ends were 2 bases for V and 2 bases for J; bases not matched to a gene: 4. Here the CDR3 DNA reads TGCGCCAGCAGCCAATCGACTAGCGGGAGAACCTACGAGCAGTACTTC. Protein: CASSQSTSGRTYEQYF.

Of note for this clone: The sample has other DNA sequences that encode this CDR3 too. The chain employs TRBV19 and TRBJ1-5; D gene ambiguous. The ends were cut back, 2 bases at V and 0 bases at J, with 5 bases in the middle. Germline V CDR1 and CDR2: LNHDA, SQIVND (reference sequence). The CDR3 consists of 14 residues. The CDR3 coding sequence is TGTGCCAGTAGTATACGGGATAGCAATCAGCCCCAGCATTTT. Its protein is CASSIRDSNQPQHF.

V is TRBV6-6 and J is TRBJ2-1; the D gene is possibly TRBD1 (5 bases). This CDR3 comprises 12 residues. The germline V gene has CDR1 MNHNY and CDR2 SVGAGI (reference sequence). Trimming left V 5 bases short and J 6 bases short, with 8 bases between. The CDR3 DNA follows: TGTGCCAGCAGTATTGACAGCAATGAGCAGTTCTTC. Translated, it gives CASSIDSNEQFF.

In nucleotides, the CDR3 is TGTGCCAGCAGTGACGGGGCAGGGAATGGCTACACCTTC. This gives the protein CASSDGAGNGYTF. V is TRBV6-4 and J is TRBJ1-2, with a tentative D call TRBD1 (5 bases). This CDR3 contains 13 residues. Trimming pared 2 bases from V and 6 bases from J, leaving 10 bases between. Germline CDR1 MRHNA, CDR2 SNTAGT.

V is TRBV10-3 and J is TRBJ1-5; D gene unclear. Germline lookup yields CDR1 ENHRY and CDR2 SYGVKD. CDR3 length: 13 residues. V shed 7 bases and J shed 1 base, with 8 bases lying between them. The CDR3 DNA reads TGTGCCATCAACGAGGTCAGCAATCAGCCCCAGCATTTT. Its protein product is CAINEVSNQPQHF.

The J gene is TRBJ1-2, the V gene TRBV6-4, with a weak D call TRBD1 (6 bases). From germline, CDR1 is MRHNA and CDR2 SNTAGT. The CDR3 contains 13 residues. V was shortened by 0 bases and J by 8 bases, with 10 bases between the two germline ends. This CDR3 reads CASSDSMTGGYTF. CDR3 nucleotides: TGTGCCAGCAGTGACTCTATGACAGGAGGCTACACCTTC.

In its sample, this clone was seen once. This chain joins TRBV27 and TRBJ1-6, with D tentatively TRBD1 (5 bases). The CDR3 spans 16 residues. With 7 bases removed from V and 4 bases from J, the gap between germline ends came to 17 bases. Germline V gene lookup returns CDR1 MNHEY and CDR2 SMNVEV (reference sequence). CDR3 sequence: CASTKSAGGYNSPLHF. The CDR3 bases are TGTGCCAGCACCAAATCAGCCGGGGGGTATAATTCACCCCTCCACTTT.

The J gene is TRBJ1-5, the V gene TRBV15, with D perhaps TRBD1 (5 bases). CDR3 length equals 16 residues. V was trimmed by 0 bases and J by 0 bases, leaving 9 bases between them. Germline CDR1 LNHNV, CDR2 YYDKDF (reference sequence). The CDR3: CATSRDPGRSNQPQHF. The CDR3 nucleotides read TGTGCCACCAGCAGAGACCCAGGGCGTAGCAATCAGCCCCAGCATTTT.

The rearrangement uses TRBV6-5 and TRBJ2-7; TRBD1 matches at 8 bases. Germline assignment: CDR1 MNHEY and CDR2 SVGAGI. The junction had 6 bases not matched to a gene; V was cut back by 5 bases and J by 3 bases. CDR3 length: 14 amino acids. The CDR3 loop reads CASSTGTGLYEQYF. CDR3 DNA: TGTGCCAGCAGTACCGGGACAGGACTCTACGAGCAGTACTTC.

Concerning this clone itself: Other DNA sequences in this sample translate to the same CDR3. This chain's CDR3 is CASSILAGYNEQFF. The CDR3 DNA follows: TGTGCCAGTAGTATCCTAGCGGGTTACAATGAGCAGTTCTTC. This chain uses TRBV19 with TRBJ2-1; TRBD2 matches at 8 bases. This CDR3 contains 14 residues. From germline, CDR1 is LNHDA and CDR2 SQIVND (reference sequence). J was trimmed by 4 bases and V by 3 bases; bases with no gene match: 2.

The genes are TRBV29-1 and TRBJ1-2; D perhaps matches TRBD1 (5 bases). The germline V gene encodes CDR1 SQVTM and CDR2 ANQGSEA. The CDR3 runs 12 residues. Trimming pared 3 bases from V and 4 bases from J, leaving 9 bases between. The CDR3 DNA sequence: TGCAGCGTTGACAGCGGGGCCTATGGCTACACCTTC. Its translation is CSVDSGAYGYTF.